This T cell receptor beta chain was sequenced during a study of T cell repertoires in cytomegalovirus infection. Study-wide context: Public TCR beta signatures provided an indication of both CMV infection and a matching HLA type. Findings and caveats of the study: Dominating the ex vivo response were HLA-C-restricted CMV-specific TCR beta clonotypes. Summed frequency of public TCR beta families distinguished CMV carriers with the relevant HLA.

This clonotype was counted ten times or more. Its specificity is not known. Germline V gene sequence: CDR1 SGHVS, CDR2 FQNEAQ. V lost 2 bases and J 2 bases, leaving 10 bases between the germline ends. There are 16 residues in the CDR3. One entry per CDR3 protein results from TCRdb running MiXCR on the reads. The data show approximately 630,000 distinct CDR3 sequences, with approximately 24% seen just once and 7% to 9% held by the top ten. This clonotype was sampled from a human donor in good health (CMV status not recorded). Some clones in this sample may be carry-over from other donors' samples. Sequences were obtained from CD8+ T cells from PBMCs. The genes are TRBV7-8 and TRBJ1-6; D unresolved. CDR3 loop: CASSLFASAYNSPLHF. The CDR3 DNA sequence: TGTGCCAGCAGCTTATTCGCCTCAGCCTATAATTCACCCCTCCACTTT.